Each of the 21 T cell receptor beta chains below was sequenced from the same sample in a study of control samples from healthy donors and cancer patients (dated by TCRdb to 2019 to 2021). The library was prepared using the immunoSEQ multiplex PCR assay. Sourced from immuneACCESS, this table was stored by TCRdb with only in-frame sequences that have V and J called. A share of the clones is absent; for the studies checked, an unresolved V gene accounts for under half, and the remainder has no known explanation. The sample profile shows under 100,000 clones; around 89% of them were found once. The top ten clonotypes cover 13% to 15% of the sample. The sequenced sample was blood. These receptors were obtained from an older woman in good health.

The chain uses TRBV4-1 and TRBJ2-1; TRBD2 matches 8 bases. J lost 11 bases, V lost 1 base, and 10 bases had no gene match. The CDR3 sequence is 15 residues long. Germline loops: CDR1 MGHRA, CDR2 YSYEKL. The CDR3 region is CASSQGLAGVGKQFF. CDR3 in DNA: TGCGCCAGCAGCCAAGGTCTAGCGGGTGTCGGGAAGCAGTTCTTC.

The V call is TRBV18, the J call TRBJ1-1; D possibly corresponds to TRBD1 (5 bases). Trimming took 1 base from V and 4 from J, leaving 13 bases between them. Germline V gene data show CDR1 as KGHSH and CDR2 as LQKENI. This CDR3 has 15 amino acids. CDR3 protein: CASSPLGEGGTEAFF. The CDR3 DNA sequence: TGTGCCAGCTCACCACTAGGGGAGGGAGGCACTGAAGCTTTCTTT.

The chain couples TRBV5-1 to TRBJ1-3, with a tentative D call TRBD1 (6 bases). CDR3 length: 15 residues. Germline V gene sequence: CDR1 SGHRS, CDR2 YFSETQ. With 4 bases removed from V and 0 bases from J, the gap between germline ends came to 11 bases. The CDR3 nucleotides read TGCGCCAGCAGCCTGCAGGGGTCCTCTGGAAACACCATATATTTT. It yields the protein CASSLQGSSGNTIYF. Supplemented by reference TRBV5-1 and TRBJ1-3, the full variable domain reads KAGVTQTPRYLIKTRGQQVTLSCSPISGHRSVSWYQQTPGQGLQFLFEYFSETQRNKGNFPGRFSGRQFSNSRSEMNVSTLELGDSALYLCASSLQGSSGNTIYFGEGSWLTVV.

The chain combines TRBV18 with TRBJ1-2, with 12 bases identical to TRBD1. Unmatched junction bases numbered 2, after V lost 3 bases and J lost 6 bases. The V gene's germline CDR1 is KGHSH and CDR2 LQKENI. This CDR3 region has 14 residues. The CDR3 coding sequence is TGTGCCAGCTCACCGGGACAGGGGGCAAATGGCTACACCTTC. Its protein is CASSPGQGANGYTF.

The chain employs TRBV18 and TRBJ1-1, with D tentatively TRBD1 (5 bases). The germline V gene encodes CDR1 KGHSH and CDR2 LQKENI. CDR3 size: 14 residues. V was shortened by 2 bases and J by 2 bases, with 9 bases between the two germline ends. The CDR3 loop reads CASSPRTGNTEAFF. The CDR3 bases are TGTGCCAGCTCACCAAGAACAGGTAACACTGAAGCTTTCTTT. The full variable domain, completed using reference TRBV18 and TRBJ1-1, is NAGVMQNPRHLVRRRGQEARLRCSPMKGHSHVYWYRQLPEEGLKFMVYLQKENIIDESGMPKERFSAEFPKEGPSILRIQQVVRGDSAAYFCASSPRTGNTEAFFGQGTRLTVV.

CDR3 nucleotides: TGTGCCAGCAAACCGTCGCCCCCCGGGGGCACTGAAGCTTTCTTT. This codes for CASKPSPPGGTEAFF. The chain links TRBV6-5 to TRBJ1-1; maybe TRBD1 (5 bases). Germline assignment: CDR1 MNHEY and CDR2 SVGAGI. Trimming removed 7 bases at V and 4 bases at J, with 19 bases between. The CDR3 sequence is 15 residues long.

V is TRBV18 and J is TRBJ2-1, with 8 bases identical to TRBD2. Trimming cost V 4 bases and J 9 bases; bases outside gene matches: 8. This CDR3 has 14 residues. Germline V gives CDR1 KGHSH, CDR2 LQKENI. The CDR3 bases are TGTGCCAGCTCACGTTCCCGGGAGGGCCGTGAGCAGTTCTTC. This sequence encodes CASSRSREGREQFF.

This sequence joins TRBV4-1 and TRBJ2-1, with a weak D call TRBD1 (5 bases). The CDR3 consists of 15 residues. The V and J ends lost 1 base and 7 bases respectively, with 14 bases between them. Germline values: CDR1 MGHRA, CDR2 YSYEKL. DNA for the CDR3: TGCGCCAGCAGCCAAGCCCCCGACAGCAGTAATGAGCAGTTCTTC. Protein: CASSQAPDSSNEQFF.

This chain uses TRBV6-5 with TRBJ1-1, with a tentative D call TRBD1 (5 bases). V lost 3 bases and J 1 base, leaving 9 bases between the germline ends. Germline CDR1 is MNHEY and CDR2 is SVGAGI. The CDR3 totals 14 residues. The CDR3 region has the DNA TGTGCCAGCAGTTATGGGGCAGAGAACACTGAAGCTTTCTTT. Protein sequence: CASSYGAENTEAFF.

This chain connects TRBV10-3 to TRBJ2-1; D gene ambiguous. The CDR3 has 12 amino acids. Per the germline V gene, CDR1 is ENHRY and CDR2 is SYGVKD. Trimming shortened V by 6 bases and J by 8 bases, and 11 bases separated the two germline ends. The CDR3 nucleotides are TGTGCCATCAGCTTAGGTGGAGATGAGCAGTTCTTC. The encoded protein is CAISLGGDEQFF.

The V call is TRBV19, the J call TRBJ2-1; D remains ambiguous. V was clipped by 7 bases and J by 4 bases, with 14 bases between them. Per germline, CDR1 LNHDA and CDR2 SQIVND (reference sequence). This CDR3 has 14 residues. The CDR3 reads CASMGRPPYNEQFF. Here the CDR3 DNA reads TGTGCCAGTATGGGCAGACCACCTTACAATGAGCAGTTCTTC.

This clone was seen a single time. The CDR3 region is CAISDQREGGELFF. The CDR3 bases are TGTGCCATCAGTGATCAGCGGGAGGGCGGGGAGCTGTTTTTT. The chain joins TRBV10-3 to TRBJ2-2, with 10 bases fitting TRBD2. Germline CDR1 is ENHRY and CDR2 is SYGVKD. Trimming at V came to 3 bases and at J to 7 bases, leaving 2 bases not matched to a gene. CDR3 length: 14 residues.

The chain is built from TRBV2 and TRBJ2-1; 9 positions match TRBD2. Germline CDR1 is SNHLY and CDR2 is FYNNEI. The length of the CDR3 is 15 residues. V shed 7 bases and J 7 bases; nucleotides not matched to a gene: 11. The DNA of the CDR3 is TGTGCCAGCATTCCGGGACTAGCAAGAGGGAATGAGCAGTTCTTC. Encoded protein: CASIPGLARGNEQFF.

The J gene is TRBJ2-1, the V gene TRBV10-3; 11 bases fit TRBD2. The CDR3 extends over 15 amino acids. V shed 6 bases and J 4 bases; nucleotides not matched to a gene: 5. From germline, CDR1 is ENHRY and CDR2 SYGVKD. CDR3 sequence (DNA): TGTGCCATCAGACCGGGACTAGCGGCTTACAATGAGCAGTTCTTC. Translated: CAIRPGLAAYNEQFF.

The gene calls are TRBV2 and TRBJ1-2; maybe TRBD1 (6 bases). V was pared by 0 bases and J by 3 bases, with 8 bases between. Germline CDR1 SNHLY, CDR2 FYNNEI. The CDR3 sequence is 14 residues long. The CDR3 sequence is CASSEASGDYGYTF. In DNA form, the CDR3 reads TGTGCCAGCAGTGAAGCCTCAGGGGACTATGGCTACACCTTC.

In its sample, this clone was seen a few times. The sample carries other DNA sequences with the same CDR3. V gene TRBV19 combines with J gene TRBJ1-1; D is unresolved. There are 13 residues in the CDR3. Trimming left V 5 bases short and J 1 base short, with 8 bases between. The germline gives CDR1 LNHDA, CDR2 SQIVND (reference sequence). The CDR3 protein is CASSDRGNTEAFF. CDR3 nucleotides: TGTGCCAGTAGTGATAGAGGGAACACTGAAGCTTTCTTT.

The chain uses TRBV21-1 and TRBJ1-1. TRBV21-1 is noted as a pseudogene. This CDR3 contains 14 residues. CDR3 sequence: CASNGPITNTEAFF. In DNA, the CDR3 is TGTGCCAGCAACGGACCGATCACGAACACTGAAGCTTTCTTT.

CDR3 DNA sequence: TGCGCCAGCAGCTTGGCAGGGGGCGAGAGATCACCCCTCCACTTT. Translation gives CASSLAGGERSPLHF. V and J are TRBV5-1 and TRBJ1-6; TRBD1 matches at 8 bases. Germline V gene data show CDR1 as SGHRS and CDR2 as YFSETQ. The CDR3 has 15 amino acids. V dropped 0 bases and J dropped 10; count of bases not matched to a gene: 6.

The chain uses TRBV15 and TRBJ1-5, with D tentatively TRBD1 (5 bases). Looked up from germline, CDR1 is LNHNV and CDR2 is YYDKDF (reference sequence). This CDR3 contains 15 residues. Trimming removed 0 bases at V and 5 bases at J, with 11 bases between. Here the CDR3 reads CATSRDRGEHQPQHF. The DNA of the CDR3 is TGTGCCACCAGCAGAGATCGAGGGGAACATCAGCCCCAGCATTTT.

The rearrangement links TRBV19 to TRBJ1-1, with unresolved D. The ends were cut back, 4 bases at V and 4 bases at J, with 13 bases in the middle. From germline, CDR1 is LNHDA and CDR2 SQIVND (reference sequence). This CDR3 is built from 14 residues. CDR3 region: CASSSGPLSTEAFF. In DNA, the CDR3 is TGTGCCAGTAGTAGTGGTCCACTGTCCACTGAAGCTTTCTTT.

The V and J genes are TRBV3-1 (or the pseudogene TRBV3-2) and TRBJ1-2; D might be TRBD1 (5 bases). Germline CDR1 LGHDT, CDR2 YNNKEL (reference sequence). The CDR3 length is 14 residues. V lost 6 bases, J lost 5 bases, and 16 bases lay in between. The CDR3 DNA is TGTGCCAGCAGTCCTGCCGGGACTGGTTATGGCTACACCTTC. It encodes CASSPAGTGYGYTF.